The T cell receptor beta chain under discussion was sequenced for a study of T-cell reconstitution after alpha-beta-depleted transplantation in children. General study results and limits: Some patients owed their high day-60 TCRbeta diversity to surviving recipient T cells and thymic progenitors. Diversity and T-cell counts at one year after transplant derived mostly from new T cells.

Of note for this clonotype: Its antigen is undetermined.

Molecular barcoding with unique molecular identifiers was used for the TCRbeta library. Using its own MiXCR run on the PCR reads, TCRdb lists one record per CDR3 protein. This table has about 980,000 distinct CDR3 sequences, around 30% appearing once. CDR3 size: 14 residues. Germline CDR1 reads DFQATT; CDR2 reads SNEGSKA (reference sequence). V lost 7 bases and J lost 3; bases outside the gene matches: 8. The specimen comprised PBMCs, mostly from graft donor cells, sampled 360 days after TCRalphabeta/CD19-depleted stem cell transplant. The sequence derives from a boy under two years old who had a stem cell transplant for SCID, so the T cells may come from the graft donor. The chain carries TRBV20-1 and TRBJ2-7; TRBD1 agrees at 11 bases. The CDR3 DNA follows: TGCAGTGACTTCCCGGACAGGGGGCACTACGAGCAGTACTTC. It is translated as CSDFPDRGHYEQYF.